This TCR beta chain originates from a study of blood T cell repertoires in COVID-19. Study context: T cells, B-cell-depleted T cells, or PBMCs provided the cDNA or gDNA that served as material.

The table came from immunoSEQ multiplex PCR; TCRdb's copy has only in-frame clones and leaves some out. The sample holds about 220,000 clones; approximately 84% are singletons and the top ten take 3%. Sequencing was carried out using peripheral blood. The TCR was taken from a woman younger than 45 who had recovered from COVID-19.

CDR3 in amino acids: CASSSGQGDIQYF. CDR3 in DNA: TGTGCCAGCAGTTCCGGACAGGGAGACATTCAGTACTTC. The J gene is TRBJ2-4, the V gene TRBV6-4, with 8 positions matching TRBD1. From germline, CDR1 is MRHNA and CDR2 SNTAGT. Trimming took 5 bases from V and 8 from J; bases not matched to a gene: 5. This CDR3 is built from 13 residues.